The sequence of this T cell receptor (beta chain) was determined in a study of cytomegalovirus exposure and HLA in healthy donors. This CDR3 has 15 amino acids. V was shortened by 4 bases and J by 2 bases, with 13 bases between the two germline ends. Germline V gene sequence: CDR1 SNHLY, CDR2 FYNNEI. Use of 60 Vbeta and 13 Jbeta primers characterized the PCR. Method: immunoSEQ multiplex PCR; TCRdb's copy keeps in-frame clones and lacks some. The sample gives some 130,000 clones, 65% to 70% of which show up once; about 1.5% is in the top ten. The receptor's source is a human donor in good health. Sequencing was carried out using PBMCs. The chain couples TRBV2 to TRBJ2-3, with D tentatively TRBD2 (5 bases). The DNA for the CDR3 is TGTGCCAGCAGTGGTGGGAGCAGGACCACAGATACGCAGTATTTT. It specifies CASSGGSRTTDTQYF. Together with reference TRBV2 and TRBJ2-3, the CDR3 gives the full variable domain: EPEVTQTPSHQVTQMGQEVILRCVPISNHLYFYWYRQILGQKVEFLVSFYNNEISEKSEIFDDQFSVERPDGSNFTLKIRSTKLEDSAMYFCASSGGSRTTDTQYFGPGTRLTVL.